These T cell receptor beta chains were read from a single sample in a study of CD4 T cells in relation to SARS-CoV-2 and coronaviruses. Profiling relied on immunoSEQ multiplex PCR, and the TCRdb table lists in-frame clones only, not all of them. The sample shows 40,000 or so clones, 70% to 90% of them seen only once. What was sequenced was memory CD4+ T cells from PBMCs. Source of these receptors: an adult with COVID-19. The CDR3 runs from the conserved cysteine through the conserved F or W. Each record gives: clone size, D gene, V gene, J gene, CDR3 protein, CDR3 DNA. The D gene is left open where the match is weak. Some rows mark clone size as missing; the rest say once, few, many or name a class of expanded clone.

-	TRBD1	TRBV2	TRBJ1-2	CASSDGNRGQNGYTF	TGTGCCAGCAGTGATGGGAACAGGGGGCAGAATGGCTACACCTTC
-	-	TRBV6-5	TRBJ2-3	CASSFFGENTDTQYF	TGTGCCAGCAGTTTCTTCGGGGAGAACACAGATACGCAGTATTTT
-	-	TRBV7-9	TRBJ1-6	CASSRTGATGNSPLHF	TGTGCCAGCAGCAGGACGGGGGCCACAGGAAATTCACCCCTCCACTTT
-	-	TRBV11-3	TRBJ2-5	CASSLEGDGTQYF	TGTGCCAGCAGCTTAGAAGGGGATGGGACCCAGTACTTC
-	-	TRBV6-1	TRBJ1-1	CASSETDGFEAFF	TGTGCCAGCAGTGAAACGGACGGGTTTGAAGCTTTCTTT
-	-	TRBV4-1	TRBJ1-2	CASSQDGQGTIRGYTF	TGCGCCAGCAGCCAAGATGGGCAGGGGACGATACGGGGCTACACCTTC
-	-	TRBV15	TRBJ1-6	CATSPGRLNNSPLHF	TGTGCCACCAGCCCAGGGAGGTTGAACAATTCACCCCTCCACTTT
-	-	TRBV4-1	TRBJ1-1	CASSQGPVNTEAFF	TGCGCCAGCAGCCAAGGCCCGGTGAACACTGAAGCTTTCTTT
-	TRBD1	TRBV2	TRBJ1-5	CASNGDSHQPQHF	TGTGCCAGCAATGGGGACAGCCATCAGCCCCAGCATTTT
-	-	TRBV9	TRBJ1-2	CASSVVDSYGYTF	TGTGCCAGCAGCGTAGTAGACAGTTATGGCTACACCTTC
-	TRBD1	TRBV11-1	TRBJ2-7	CASSSTGTGEDEQYF	TGTGCCAGCAGCTCTACCGGGACAGGGGAAGACGAGCAGTACTTC
few	-	TRBV19	TRBJ2-5	CASSISDSFLETQYF	-
once	TRBD2	TRBV6-5	TRBJ2-5	CASSPGGNIETQYF	TGTGCCAGCAGCCCGGGGGGAAACATAGAGACCCAGTACTTC
-	-	TRBV4-1	TRBJ2-2	CASSQAPPRGSTGELFF	TGCGCCAGCAGCCAAGCCCCCCCGAGGGGGAGCACCGGGGAGCTGTTTTTT
hyperexpanded	TRBD2	TRBV4-1	TRBJ2-7	CASSPGLAGEQYF	TGCGCCAGCAGCCCGGGACTAGCGGGCGAGCAGTACTTC
-	-	TRBV20-1	TRBJ2-5	CSSGVQETQYF	TGCTCTTCGGGGGTCCAAGAGACCCAGTACTTC
-	-	TRBV15	TRBJ2-7	CATSRALRDNSYEQYF	TGTGCCACCAGCAGGGCGTTGAGGGACAACTCCTACGAGCAGTACTTC
-	-	TRBV28	TRBJ1-5	CATRTELLEPQHF	TGTGCCACAAGGACAGAACTACTGGAGCCCCAGCATTTT
-	TRBD1	TRBV11-2	TRBJ2-4	CASSLGDRGDIQYF	TGTGCCAGCAGCTTAGGGGACAGGGGAGACATTCAGTACTTC
-	-	TRBV6-1	TRBJ1-5	CASSEGPGPNQPQHF	TGTGCCAGCAGTGAGGGACCAGGACCTAATCAGCCCCAGCATTTT
-	-	TRBV5-1	TRBJ1-1	CASSLGYPPNTEAFF	TGCGCCAGCAGCTTGGGTTACCCACCGAACACTGAAGCTTTCTTT
-	-	TRBV7-9	TRBJ1-5	CASSRTGLNQPQHF	TGTGCCAGCAGCCGAACAGGATTAAATCAGCCCCAGCATTTT
-	-	TRBV14	TRBJ1-4	CASRGRDFEKLFF	TGTGCCAGCAGGGGCAGGGATTTTGAAAAACTGTTTTTT
-	-	TRBV7-2	TRBJ2-7	CASSLDLGAEQYF	TGTGCCAGCAGCCTCGATCTGGGGGCCGAGCAGTACTTC
-	TRBD2	TRBV6-2/TRBV6-3	TRBJ2-7	CASTPVGTSGGYEQYF	TGTGCCAGCACCCCGGTGGGGACTAGCGGAGGATACGAGCAGTACTTC
-	-	TRBV18	TRBJ1-1	CASSPVPNTEAFF	TGTGCCAGCTCACCCGTCCCTAACACTGAAGCTTTCTTT
-	-	TRBV4-1	TRBJ1-3	CASSQALLTRTLADTIYF	TGCGCCAGCAGCCAAGCCCTTTTGACCCGTACTTTGGCTGACACCATATATTTT
-	-	TRBV6-1	TRBJ2-7	CASSEHGGLDEQYF	TGTGCCAGCAGTGAACATGGGGGTTTGGACGAGCAGTACTTC
-	TRBD2	TRBV7-7	TRBJ2-3	CASSPHGTSLADTQYF	TGTGCCAGCAGCCCCCATGGGACTAGTTTGGCAGATACGCAGTATTTT
-	-	TRBV5-1	TRBJ1-2	CASSRTLDGYTF	TGCGCCAGCAGCCGGACCCTGGATGGCTACACCTTC
-	-	TRBV9	TRBJ2-1	CASSWTAGYNEQFF	TGTGCCAGCAGCTGGACAGCGGGATACAATGAGCAGTTCTTC
once	TRBD1	TRBV10-3	TRBJ1-6	CAISQSRTGTDNSPLHF	TGTGCCATCAGCCAGTCCCGGACCGGGACAGATAATTCACCCCTCCACTTT
-	TRBD1	TRBV11-2	TRBJ2-7	CASSYSRGLLYEQYF	TGTGCCAGCAGCTATTCCAGGGGGCTCCTCTACGAGCAGTACTTC
few	-	TRBV5-4	TRBJ2-2	CASSLSAGTPGELFF	TGTGCCAGCAGCTTGTCGGCAGGGACCCCCGGGGAGCTGTTTTTT
once	-	TRBV11-3	TRBJ2-1	CASSLGGSWDEQFF	TGTGCCAGCAGCTTAGGGGGGAGTTGGGATGAGCAGTTCTTC
-	-	TRBV5-1	TRBJ2-5	CASSLAETQYF	TGCGCCAGCAGCTTGGCGGAGACCCAGTACTTC
-	-	TRBV2	TRBJ2-1	CASTPRPVNEQFF	TGTGCCAGCACCCCCCGGCCGGTCAATGAGCAGTTCTTC
-	-	TRBV5-6	TRBJ2-2	CASSFSGELFF	TGTGCCAGCAGCTTTAGCGGGGAGCTGTTTTTT
-	TRBD2	TRBV7-3	TRBJ2-5	CATIAGEETQYF	TGTGCCACCATAGCGGGAGAAGAGACCCAGTACTTC
-	TRBD1	TRBV6-5	TRBJ2-7	CASSYSGTGGLYEQYF	TGTGCCAGCAGTTACTCTGGGACAGGGGGCTTGTACGAGCAGTACTTC
-	TRBD2	TRBV18	TRBJ2-6	CASSQGTSGRPGGANVLTF	TGTGCCAGCTCACAGGGGACTAGCGGGAGACCGGGAGGGGCCAACGTCCTGACTTTC
-	-	TRBV3-1/TRBV3-2	TRBJ2-1	CASSLARGNEQFF	TGTGCCAGCAGCCTTGCACGGGGCAATGAGCAGTTCTTC
-	TRBD1	TRBV28	TRBJ1-2	CASTWGDRGLYGYTF	TGTGCCAGCACATGGGGGGACAGGGGACTTTATGGCTACACCTTC
few	-	TRBV5-1	TRBJ2-5	CASSLGRGGETQYF	TGCGCCAGCAGCTTGGGTCGGGGTGGGGAGACCCAGTACTTC
-	-	TRBV5-6	TRBJ2-7	CASSLEQPYEQYF	TGTGCCAGCAGCTTGGAGCAGCCCTACGAGCAGTACTTC
-	TRBD2	TRBV7-2	TRBJ2-7	CASSLGRGLAGRAYEQYF	TGTGCCAGCAGCTTAGGTAGGGGACTAGCGGGGAGAGCATACGAGCAGTACTTC
-	-	TRBV2	TRBJ2-1	CASRGDRLGEQFF	TGTGCCAGCAGGGGGGATCGACTAGGGGAGCAGTTCTTC
-	-	TRBV5-1	TRBJ1-3	CASSLVAGSGNTIYF	TGCGCCAGCAGCTTGGTGGCAGGCTCTGGAAACACCATATATTTT
-	TRBD2	TRBV27	TRBJ2-1	CASSYIAGAYNEQFF	TGTGCCAGCAGTTACATAGCGGGAGCATACAATGAGCAGTTCTTC
-	-	TRBV30	TRBJ1-4	CAWRNSEKLFF	TGTGCCTGGAGGAACAGTGAAAAACTGTTTTTT
once	-	TRBV10-3	TRBJ2-3	CAIAPGFGTDTQYF	TGTGCCATCGCTCCGGGGTTCGGCACAGATACGCAGTATTTT